One sample yielded the 29 T cell receptor beta chains listed below, sequenced in a study of blood T cell repertoires in COVID-19. Some clones are missing from TCRdb's copy, which holds only in-frame ones; the method was immunoSEQ multiplex PCR. Of 200,000 to 250,000 clones listed, 87% are singletons. Sequencing input: peripheral blood. These receptors originate from a man aged 60-69 years who had recovered from COVID-19.

V and J are TRBV12-3 or TRBV12-4 and TRBJ2-5, with D perhaps matching TRBD1 (5 bases). Trimming cost V 3 bases and J 4 bases, with 9 bases left between them. There are 13 residues in the CDR3. The CDR3, as DNA: TGTGCCAGCAGTTTCGGCAGGGTAGAGACCCAGTACTTC. Residues: CASSFGRVETQYF.

This clone has only a few counts. The chain combines TRBV21-1 with TRBJ2-5; TRBD2, the D gene given by the table, was not confirmed from the DNA. TRBV21-1 is designated a pseudogene. The length of the CDR3 is 12 residues. The CDR3: CASSLGRETQYF. CDR3 DNA: TGTGCCAGCAGCTTGGGGAGGGAGACCCAGTACTTC.

The chain recombines TRBV20-1 with TRBJ2-5, with D maybe TRBD2 (6 bases). CDR3 length: 15 amino acids. The V end was cut by 3 bases, the J end by 3 bases, with 17 bases between. The germline CDR1 and CDR2 sequences are DFQATT and SNEGSKA (reference sequence). CDR3 DNA: TGCAGTGCTAGTGGGAGGCAGGGAGGAGAAGAGACCCAGTACTTC. Its translation: CSASGRQGGEETQYF.

V gene TRBV15 combines with J gene TRBJ2-1; TRBD2 is a possible D gene (6 bases). With 4 bases removed from V and 0 bases from J, the gap between germline ends came to 10 bases. The CDR3 consists of 15 residues. Per the germline V gene, CDR1 is LNHNV and CDR2 is YYDKDF (reference sequence). The CDR3 here is CATSISGSSYNEQFF. In DNA form, the CDR3 reads TGTGCCACCAGCATTAGCGGTAGCTCCTACAATGAGCAGTTCTTC.

CDR3 in amino acids: CASRGREWGTGELFF. The CDR3, as DNA: TGTGCCAGCAGAGGGCGGGAGTGGGGCACCGGGGAGCTGTTTTTT. This chain uses TRBV3-1 (or the pseudogene TRBV3-2) with TRBJ2-2; 7 nucleotides align to TRBD2. This CDR3 is 15 amino acids long. Germline V lookup: CDR1 LGHDT, CDR2 YNNKEL (reference sequence). V lost 6 bases to trimming and J lost 4 bases; unmatched junction nucleotides: 8.

J is TRBJ1-3 and V is TRBV12-3 or TRBV12-4; D ambiguous. The germline V and J ends were trimmed by 3 bases and 8 bases, with 5 bases remaining between them. The CDR3 is made up of 11 amino acids. This CDR3 reads CASSLRDTIYF. CDR3 DNA sequence: TGTGCCAGCAGTTTGAGAGACACCATATATTTT.

The chain uses TRBV19 and TRBJ1-1, with D perhaps TRBD1 (5 bases). CDR3 size: 15 residues. Germline V gene data show CDR1 as LNHDA and CDR2 as SQIVND (reference sequence). V was clipped by 7 bases and J by 4 bases, with 19 bases between them. This CDR3 reads CASTRGEGWATEAFF. In DNA, the CDR3 is TGTGCCAGTACCCGAGGGGAGGGGTGGGCCACTGAAGCTTTCTTT.

This clone appeared a single time. The chain carries TRBV5-4 and TRBJ2-5; 10 bases are shared with TRBD1. V was pared by 4 bases and J by 4 bases, with 1 base of the junction left unmatched. CDR1 SGHNT and CDR2 YYREEE come from the germline V gene (reference sequence). The CDR3 consists of 13 residues. The chain's CDR3 is CASSDRGPETQYF. CDR3 bases: TGTGCCAGCAGCGACAGGGGGCCAGAGACCCAGTACTTC.

This chain uses TRBV12-3 or TRBV12-4 with TRBJ2-1, with 8 bases that match TRBD2. V shed 6 bases and J 3 bases; nucleotides not matched to a gene: 1. The CDR3 has 13 amino acids. The CDR3 reads CASRGTSYNEQFF. The DNA for the CDR3 is TGTGCCAGCAGGGGGACTAGCTACAATGAGCAGTTCTTC.

The chain employs TRBV5-5 and TRBJ1-2; D may be TRBD1 (5 bases). CDR1 is SGHKS and CDR2 is YYEKEE in the germline V gene (reference sequence). V shed 3 bases and J shed 4 bases, with 19 bases lying between them. The CDR3 is 16 amino acids. As DNA, the CDR3 is TGTGCCAGCAGCTCCCCGGGGACGGGGACTACCTATGGCTACACCTTC. It encodes CASSSPGTGTTYGYTF.

The chain employs TRBV19 and TRBJ1-3, with TRBD1 matching over 8 bases. This CDR3 spans 13 amino acids. The germline V gene has CDR1 LNHDA and CDR2 SQIVND (reference sequence). The V gene end was trimmed by 10 bases and the J gene end by 7 bases; junction bases not matched to a gene: 9. Here the CDR3 reads CATGQAQTNTIYF. The CDR3 coding sequence is TGTGCCACGGGACAGGCCCAAACTAACACCATATATTTT.

The chain is built from TRBV18 and TRBJ1-6; unclear D gene. CDR1 is KGHSH and CDR2 is LQKENI in the germline V gene. The CDR3 runs to 13 residues. Trimming shortened V by 3 bases and J by 6 bases, and 6 bases separated the two germline ends. In nucleotides, the CDR3 is TGTGCCAGCTCACCCACCGGTAATTCACCCCTCCACTTT. This encodes CASSPTGNSPLHF.

The chain is built from TRBV19 and TRBJ2-1, with a possible D match to TRBD2 (5 bases). Germline V gene data show CDR1 as LNHDA and CDR2 as SQIVND (reference sequence). The CDR3 runs 12 residues. The ends were cut back, 2 bases at V and 7 bases at J, with 6 bases in the middle. The DNA for the CDR3 is TGTGCCAGTAGTATAACGGGAAATGAGCAGTTCTTC. It yields the protein CASSITGNEQFF.

This clone was recorded a few times. This chain links TRBV18 with TRBJ2-7; 9 positions agree with TRBD1. This CDR3 is built from 13 residues. J gave up 10 bases and V 1 base, and 5 bases lay outside the gene matches. Germline V gene sequence: CDR1 KGHSH, CDR2 LQKENI. The CDR3: CASSPRDRGFQYF. The CDR3 DNA is TGTGCCAGCTCACCACGCGACAGGGGGTTTCAGTACTTC.

V usage is TRBV3-1 (or the pseudogene TRBV3-2) and J usage is TRBJ1-1; D gene unclear. V dropped 1 base and J dropped 4 bases, with 7 bases sitting between them. The CDR3 consists of 13 residues. From germline, CDR1 is LGHDT and CDR2 YNNKEL (reference sequence). DNA of the CDR3: TGTGCCAGCAGCCAAGTTGGGAGCACTGAAGCTTTCTTT. It is translated as CASSQVGSTEAFF.

The V call is TRBV5-4, the J call TRBJ2-2; 12 bases line up with TRBD1. Germline V CDR1 and CDR2: SGHNT, YYREEE (reference sequence). J was trimmed by 5 bases and V by 3 bases; bases with no gene match: 5. The CDR3 spans 16 residues. CDR3 region: CASSSGQGARTGELFF. The DNA for the CDR3 is TGTGCCAGCAGCTCGGGACAGGGGGCACGGACCGGGGAGCTGTTTTTT. Supplemented by reference TRBV5-4 and TRBJ2-2, the full variable domain reads ETGVTQSPTHLIKTRGQQVTLRCSSQSGHNTVSWYQQALGQGPQFIFQYYREEENGRGNFPPRFSGLQFPNYSSELNVNALELDDSALYLCASSSGQGARTGELFFGEGSRLTVL.

This rearrangement joins TRBV19 to TRBJ2-7, with D unresolved. Trimming took 2 bases from V and 1 from J, leaving 12 bases between them. The CDR3 is 15 amino acids. In germline, CDR1 is LNHDA, CDR2 SQIVND (reference sequence). CDR3 residues: CASSITLAGSYEQYF. The CDR3 DNA is TGTGCCAGTAGTATAACCCTCGCCGGGTCCTACGAGCAGTACTTC.

The sample holds a few counts of this clone. The chain combines TRBV18 with TRBJ2-7; 7 nucleotides agree with TRBD2. Per germline, CDR1 KGHSH and CDR2 LQKENI. The CDR3 length is 15 residues. Germline trimming cut 6 bases from V and 1 base from J; bases unmatched to any gene: 9. The CDR3 region is CASSPQGAGSYEQYF. The CDR3 DNA reads as TGTGCCAGCTCTCCCCAGGGAGCGGGGTCCTACGAGCAGTACTTC.

This clone appeared a few times. The CDR3 coding sequence is TGTGCCAGTAAGCAGGGAGGTGGCTACACCTTC. Translating gives CASKQGGGYTF. The rearrangement links TRBV19 to TRBJ1-2, with D perhaps matching TRBD1 (5 bases). Germline CDR1 and CDR2: LNHDA and SQIVND (reference sequence). Trimming pared 7 bases from V and 7 bases from J, leaving 10 bases between. This CDR3 contains 11 residues.

This chain joins TRBV9 and TRBJ2-1; perhaps TRBD2 as D (6 bases). The ends were cut back, 5 bases at V and 9 bases at J, with 12 bases in the middle. CDR3 size: 12 residues. Germline V lookup: CDR1 SGDLS, CDR2 YYNGEE. CDR3: CASSYLGGEQFF. The CDR3 coding sequence is TGTGCCAGCAGTTACTTGGGGGGTGAGCAGTTCTTC.

A single count supports this clone. This sequence joins TRBV18 and TRBJ1-1; 7 bases match TRBD1. The CDR3 has 15 residues. With 0 bases clipped from V and 6 bases from J, the junction kept 7 bases outside the gene matches. CDR1 and CDR2 (germline): KGHSH, LQKENI. CDR3 bases: TGTGCCAGCTCACCACCCGAGAGACAGGGTCCTGAAGCTTTCTTT. Translated, it gives CASSPPERQGPEAFF.

The rearrangement links TRBV7-3 to TRBJ2-5; 12 bases are shared with TRBD2. V lost 5 bases to trimming and J lost 6 bases; unmatched junction nucleotides: 7. The CDR3 spans 15 residues. The V gene's germline CDR1 is SGHTA and CDR2 FQGTGA. CDR3 nucleotide sequence: TGTGCCAGCAGCACCCGACTAGCGGGAGATAAGACCCAGTACTTC. It specifies CASSTRLAGDKTQYF.

The chain employs TRBV7-2 and TRBJ2-7, with 15 nucleotides matching TRBD2. After removal of 3 bases from V and 6 bases from J, the junction contained 6 bases not matched to a gene. The length of the CDR3 is 16 residues. The germline V gene encodes CDR1 SGHTA and CDR2 FQGNSA. CDR3 DNA sequence: TGTGCCAGCAGCTTGAGGACTAGCGGGGGGGCCGGCGAGCAGTACTTC. Translation gives CASSLRTSGGAGEQYF. The whole variable domain, filled in from reference TRBV7-2 and TRBJ2-7, reads GAGVSQSPSNKVTEKGKDVELRCDPISGHTALYWYRQSLGQGLEFLIYFQGNSAPDKSGLPSDRFSAERTGGSVSTLTIQRTQQEDSAVYLCASSLRTSGGAGEQYFGPGTRLTVT.

On this clone: Relative to the germline gene, one junction end is altered; a read error may explain this. The rearrangement links TRBV7-9 to TRBJ2-2; tentative D call: TRBD1 (5 bases). This CDR3 is built from 11 residues. CDR1 SEHNR and CDR2 FQNEAQ come from the germline V gene (reference sequence). The chain's CDR3 is CASSLAGELFF. For the CDR3, the DNA is TGTGCCAGCAGCTTAGCAGGGGAACTGTTTTTT.

The chain joins TRBV6-5 to TRBJ2-7, with D possibly TRBD2 on 6 matching bases. Germline loops: CDR1 MNHEY, CDR2 SVGAGI. The CDR3 length is 14 residues. V lost 6 bases and J 3 bases, leaving 15 bases between the germline ends. This CDR3 is CASRLLGAGYEQYF. In nucleotides, the CDR3 is TGTGCCAGCAGACTACTGGGAGCGGGCTACGAGCAGTACTTC.

The J gene is TRBJ2-6, the V gene TRBV28; D may be TRBD1 (6 bases). The CDR3 spans 16 residues. The V gene's germline CDR1 is MDHEN and CDR2 SYDVKM. With 7 bases removed from V and 2 bases from J, the gap between germline ends came to 15 bases. The CDR3 spells CASTPPPGAGANVLTF. In nucleotides, the CDR3 is TGTGCCAGCACCCCGCCCCCAGGGGCTGGGGCCAACGTCCTGACTTTC.

V and J are TRBV28 and TRBJ1-5; D gene unclear. V was clipped by 7 bases and J by 5 bases, with 9 bases between them. Germline V gene lookup returns CDR1 MDHEN and CDR2 SYDVKM. This CDR3 has 12 residues. As DNA, the CDR3 is TGTGCCAGCACCGCGAAAGATCAGCCCCAGCATTTT. Its translation: CASTAKDQPQHF.

This clone showed up just once. This chain links TRBV3-1 (or the pseudogene TRBV3-2) with TRBJ2-5; 9 bases map to TRBD2. This CDR3 has 19 amino acids. After removal of 3 bases from V and 4 bases from J, the junction contained 18 bases not matched to a gene. Germline V gives CDR1 LGHDT, CDR2 YNNKEL (reference sequence). CDR3 amino acids: CASSQAHTRGGFPRETQYF. DNA for the CDR3: TGTGCCAGCAGCCAGGCTCATACGCGGGGGGGCTTTCCGCGAGAGACCCAGTACTTC.

The chain uses TRBV7-2 and TRBJ1-2; D is unclear. Germline V CDR1 and CDR2: SGHTA, FQGNSA. The CDR3 is 11 residues long. Trimming took off 4 bases at V and 8 bases at J, with 8 bases between the two ends. For the CDR3, the DNA is TGTGCCAGCAGCTGGCTGTACGGCTACACCTTC. It yields the protein CASSWLYGYTF.